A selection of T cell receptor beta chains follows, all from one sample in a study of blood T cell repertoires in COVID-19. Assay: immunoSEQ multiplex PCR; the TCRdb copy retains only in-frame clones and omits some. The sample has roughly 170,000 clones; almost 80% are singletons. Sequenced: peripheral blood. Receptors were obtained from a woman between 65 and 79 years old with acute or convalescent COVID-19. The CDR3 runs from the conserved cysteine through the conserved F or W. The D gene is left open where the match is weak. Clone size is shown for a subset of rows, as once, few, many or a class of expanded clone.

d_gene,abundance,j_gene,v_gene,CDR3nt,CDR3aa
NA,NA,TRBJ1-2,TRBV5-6,TGTGCCAGCAGCCCTGCGGGACCTTATGGCTACACCTTC,CASSPAGPYGYTF
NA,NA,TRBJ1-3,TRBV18,TGTGCCAGCTCACCACGGGTTGCAGGGGACCCTGGAAACACCATATATTTT,CASSPRVAGDPGNTIYF
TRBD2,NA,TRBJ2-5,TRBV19,TGTGCCAGTAGTATAGGGAGCGTAGCGGGAGAGACCCAGTACTTC,CASSIGSVAGETQYF
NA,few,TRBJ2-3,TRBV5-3,TGTGCCAGAAGCTTGGCTTCCACAGATACGCAGTATTTT,CARSLASTDTQYF
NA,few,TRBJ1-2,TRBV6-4,TGTGCCAGCAGCCAAAACAGGGCCACCTATGGCTACACCTTC,CASSQNRATYGYTF
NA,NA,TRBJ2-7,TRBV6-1,TGTGCCAGCAGTGAAGGGCAGAATTCACGCTACGAGCAGTACTTC,CASSEGQNSRYEQYF
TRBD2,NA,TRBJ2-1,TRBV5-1,TGCGCCAGCAGCTTTCTTTTTCTAGCGGGAGGTAATGAGCAGTTCTTC,CASSFLFLAGGNEQFF
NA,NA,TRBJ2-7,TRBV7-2,TGTGCCAGCAGCACAATGCCCAACTCCTACGAGCAGTACTTC,CASSTMPNSYEQYF
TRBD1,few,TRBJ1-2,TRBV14,TGTGCCAGCAGCCTCAACAGGGGCGGCTATGGCTACACCTTC,CASSLNRGGYGYTF
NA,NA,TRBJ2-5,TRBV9,TGTGCCAGCAGCCCCGCTAGCGTCGGAGGTAGTGAGACCCAGTACTTC,CASSPASVGGSETQYF
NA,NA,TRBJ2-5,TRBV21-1,TGTGCCAGCAGCAAACCAAAGGGACTAATTCTAGCGGGAAGGAAATCAGAGACCCAGTACTTC,CASSKPKGLILAGRKSETQYF
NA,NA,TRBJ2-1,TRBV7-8,TGTGCCAGCAGCTTATATCGGGTAGCCCCTATCAATGAGCAGTTCTTC,CASSLYRVAPINEQFF
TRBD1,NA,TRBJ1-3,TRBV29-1,TGCAGCGCTTGGACAGGGTCTGGAAACACCATATATTTT,CSAWTGSGNTIYF
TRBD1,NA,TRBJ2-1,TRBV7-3,TGTGCCAGCAGCCCCCGGGACAGGGCTTCCTACAATGAGCAGTTCTTC,CASSPRDRASYNEQFF
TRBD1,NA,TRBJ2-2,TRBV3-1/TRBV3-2,TGTGCCAGCAGACCTAATAAGGGACAGGGGAAAACCGGGGAGCTGTTTTTT,CASRPNKGQGKTGELFF
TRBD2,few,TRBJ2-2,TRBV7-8,TGTGCCAGCAGCCTAATATTCTCCGGGACTAGCGGGAGTGGCGGGGAGCTGTTTTTT,CASSLIFSGTSGSGGELFF
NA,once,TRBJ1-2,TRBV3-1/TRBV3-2,TGTGCCAGCAGCCAAAATACAGGGATCCTCTTC,CASSQNTGILF
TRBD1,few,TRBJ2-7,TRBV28,TGTGCCAGCAGCATACCCGGGACAGGGGGCAGCTCCTACGAGCAGTACTTC,CASSIPGTGGSSYEQYF
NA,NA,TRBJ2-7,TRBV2,TGTGCCAGCAAATTTGGGACACACTCCTACGAGCAGTACTTC,CASKFGTHSYEQYF
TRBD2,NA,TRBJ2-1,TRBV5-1,TGCGCCAGTTATAGCGGGAGTCTCGCGAATGAGCAGTTCTTC,CASYSGSLANEQFF
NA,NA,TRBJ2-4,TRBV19,TGTGCCAGTAGTTCGCGGGGCAGAGGCATTCAGTACTTC,CASSSRGRGIQYF
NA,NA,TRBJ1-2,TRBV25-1,TGTGCCAGCAGCCGGATGGGGCCGTATGGCTACACCTTC,CASSRMGPYGYTF
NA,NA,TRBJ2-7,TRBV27,TGTGCCAGCAGTTTCTCCAAACGACAGGGGAGGGGGCACGAGCAGTACTTC,CASSFSKRQGRGHEQYF
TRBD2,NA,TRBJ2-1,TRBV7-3,TGTGCCAGCAGCTTAAGGGCTGGGCTAGCGGGAGACAATGAGCAGTTCTTC,CASSLRAGLAGDNEQFF
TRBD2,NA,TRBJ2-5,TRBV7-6,TGTGCCAGCAGCTTAACTCGGGCTAGCGGGAGTTCAGAGACCCAGTACTTC,CASSLTRASGSSETQYF
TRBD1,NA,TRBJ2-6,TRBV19,TGTGCCAGTTCAAGACAGGGTAAATTCTCTGGGGCCAACGTCCTGACTTTC,CASSRQGKFSGANVLTF
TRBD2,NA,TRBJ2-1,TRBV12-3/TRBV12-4,TGTGCCAGCAGTTTGGAGCGGGAGAGGAAGTTCTTC,CASSLERERKFF
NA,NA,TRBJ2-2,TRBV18,TGTGCCAGCTCACCGTCCAACGGGAAAACCGGGGAGCTGTTTTTT,CASSPSNGKTGELFF
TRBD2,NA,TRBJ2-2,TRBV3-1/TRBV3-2,TGTGCCAGCAGCCAAGCTATATTGAGGCCTAGCGGAACGAACACCGGGGAGCTGTTTTTT,CASSQAILRPSGTNTGELFF
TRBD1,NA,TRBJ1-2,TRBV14,TGTGCCAGCAGCCAGCGACAGGGGGCTAGTGGCTACACCTTC,CASSQRQGASGYTF
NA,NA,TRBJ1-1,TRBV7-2,TGTGCCAGCAGCTTAGCGGCGGGGAACACTGAAGCTTTCTTT,CASSLAAGNTEAFF
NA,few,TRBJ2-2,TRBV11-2,TGTGCCAGCAGCTTTCAGAGGAGCGGGGAGCTGTTTTTT,CASSFQRSGELFF
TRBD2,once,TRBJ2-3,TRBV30,TGTGCCTGGCCCGGACCGCACAACCGCAGACTAGCGAAACATCCAGATACGCAGTATTTT,CAWPGPHNRRLAKHPDTQYF
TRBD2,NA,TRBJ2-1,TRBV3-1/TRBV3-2,TGTGCCAGCAGCCACCCGCCTAGCGGGAGTTCTTACAATGAGCAGTTCTTC,CASSHPPSGSSYNEQFF
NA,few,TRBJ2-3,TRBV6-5,TGTGCCAGCCGGCAGGGGCTCACAGATACGCAGTATTTT,CASRQGLTDTQYF
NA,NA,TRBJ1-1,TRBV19,TGTGCCAGTAGTAAGGACATCGCTGAAGCTTTCTTT,CASSKDIAEAFF
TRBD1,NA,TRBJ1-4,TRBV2,TGTGCCAGCAGTCGGGGACAGGGTCGTTATGAAAAACTGTTTTTT,CASSRGQGRYEKLFF
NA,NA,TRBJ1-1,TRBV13,TGTGCCAGCAGCTTAAATCGGAACACTGAAGCTTTCTTT,CASSLNRNTEAFF
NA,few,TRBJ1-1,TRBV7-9,TGTGCCAGCAGCGACCGGACAGCAGGAGCTTTCTTT,CASSDRTAGAFF
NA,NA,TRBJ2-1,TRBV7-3,TGTGCCAGCAGCCCCTCCAGGTCTGGGTACAATGAGCAGTTCTTC,CASSPSRSGYNEQFF
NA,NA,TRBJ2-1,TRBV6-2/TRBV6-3,TGTGCCAGCAGTTCGTTCGGACCAAGAAAGCGGAATGAGCAGTTCTTC,CASSSFGPRKRNEQFF
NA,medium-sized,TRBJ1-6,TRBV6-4,TGTGCCAGCAGTGATGACAGATATTCACCCCTCCACTTT,CASSDDRYSPLHF